The rows below give T cell receptor beta chains drawn from one sample of a study of human CD4 T cells and Enterobacteriaceae. Sequencing used immunoSEQ multiplex PCR; TCRdb keeps in-frame clones, though not all of them. The table includes under 35,000 clones, almost 85% detected once. The sample taken for sequencing was memory CD4+ T cells from blood. These receptors originate from a human donor in good health. The conserved cysteine and the conserved F or W are not part of the CDR3 here.

13,TRBV6-1,TRBJ1-5,ASSGGTQPNQPQH
11,TRBV6-6,TRBJ2-7,ASSLDRAYEQY
14,TRBV7-3,TRBJ1-2,ASSLRGQGNNYGYT
12,TRBV7-8,TRBJ2-3,ASSTWTGTDTQY
14,TRBV11-3,TRBJ1-1,ASSLTGGFLCPEAF
14,TRBV7-3,TRBJ2-3,ASSSTSGGGTDTQY
14,TRBV5-6,TRBJ2-7,ASSLSGGRIAYEQY
13,TRBV11-1,TRBJ2-1,ASSPSGLAGAEQF
10,TRBV28,TRBJ2-1,ASSLSGKGIF
9,TRBV20-1,TRBJ2-7,SAGESNEQY
14,TRBV19,TRBJ2-7,ASSIRGDTHSYEQY
12,TRBV6-1,TRBJ2-7,ASRAQGDSYEQY
10,TRBV30,TRBJ2-3,AWGSRADTQY
14,TRBV5-1,TRBJ1-4,ASSPTGPPQPEKLF
11,TRBV7-8,TRBJ2-7,ASSFGRDGEQY
9,TRBV6-5,TRBJ2-7,ASSRDYEQY
12,TRBV13,TRBJ1-2,ASGLNRGRFGYT
14,TRBV9,TRBJ2-1,ASSVAGRGVYHEQF
14,TRBV28,TRBJ2-5,ASSSLRLASGETQY
10,TRBV19,TRBJ2-7,ASSTPPYEQY